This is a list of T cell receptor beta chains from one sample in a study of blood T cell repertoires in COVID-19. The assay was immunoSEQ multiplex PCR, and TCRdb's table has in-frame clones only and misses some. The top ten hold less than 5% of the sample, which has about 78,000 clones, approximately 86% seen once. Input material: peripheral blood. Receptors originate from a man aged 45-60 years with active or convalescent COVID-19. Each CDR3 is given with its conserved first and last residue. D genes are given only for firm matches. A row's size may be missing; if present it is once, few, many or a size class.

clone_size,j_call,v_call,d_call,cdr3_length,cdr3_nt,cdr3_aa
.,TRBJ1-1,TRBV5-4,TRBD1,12,TGTGCCAGCAGCCAGGGACAGTCTGAAGCTTTCTTT,CASSQGQSEAFF
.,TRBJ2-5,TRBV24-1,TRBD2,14,TGTGCCACCAGTGGGGGGACTATACAAGAGACCCAGTACTTC,CATSGGTIQETQYF
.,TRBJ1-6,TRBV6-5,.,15,TGTGCCAGCAGTACCGGGACAACCTATAATTCACCCCTCCACTTT,CASSTGTTYNSPLHF
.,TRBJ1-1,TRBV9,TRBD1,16,TGTGCCAGCAGCGCAACGTCGACAGGGGGTCTCACTGAAGCTTTCTTT,CASSATSTGGLTEAFF
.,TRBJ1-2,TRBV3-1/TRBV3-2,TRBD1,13,TGTGCCAGCAGCCAGGGGACAGGGGGTAGCTACACCTTC,CASSQGTGGSYTF
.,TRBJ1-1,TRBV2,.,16,TGTGCCAGCAGTGAAGTTCCAGGGGCGAGAGGTACTGAAGCTTTCTTT,CASSEVPGARGTEAFF
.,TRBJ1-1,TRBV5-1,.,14,TGCGCCAGCAGCTCTGACAGCATGAACACTGAAGCTTTCTTT,CASSSDSMNTEAFF
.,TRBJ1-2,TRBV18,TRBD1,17,TGTGCCAGCTCCCCCGGGACAGGGGCGACGGCTAACTATGGCTACACCTTC,CASSPGTGATANYGYTF
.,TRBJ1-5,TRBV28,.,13,TGTGCCAGCAGAATCTCAGGGGAGCGGCCCCAGCATTTT,CASRISGERPQHF
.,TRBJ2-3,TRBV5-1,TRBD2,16,TGCGCCAGCAGCTTCGCGGGGGGGCTTGGTACAGATACGCAGTATTTT,CASSFAGGLGTDTQYF
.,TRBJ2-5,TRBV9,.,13,TGTGCCAGCAGCGTAAACGTGCGGGAGACCCAGTACTTC,CASSVNVRETQYF
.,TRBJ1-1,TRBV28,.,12,TGTGCCAGCAGCCCATCCCTGAGTGAAGCTTTCTTT,CASSPSLSEAFF
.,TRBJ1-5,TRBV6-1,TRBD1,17,TGTGCCAGCAGTGAAGGACAGGGGGCCTATAGCAATCAGCCCCAGCATTTT,CASSEGQGAYSNQPQHF
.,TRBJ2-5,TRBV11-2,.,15,TGTGCCAGCAGCCCAAATTGGGGGGGCGGAGAGACCCAGTACTTC,CASSPNWGGGETQYF
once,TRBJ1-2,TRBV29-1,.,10,TGCAGCGTTCAGAACTATGGCTACACCTTC,CSVQNYGYTF
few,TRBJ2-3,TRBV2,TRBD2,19,TGTGCCAGCAGTGAAGCGCTGGTAGCGGGGGAGTTTAGCACAGATACGCAGTATTTT,CASSEALVAGEFSTDTQYF
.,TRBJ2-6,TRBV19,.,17,TGTGCCAGTAGTCGTCCCGGAGATTCCTCTGGGGCCAACGTCCTGACTTTC,CASSRPGDSSGANVLTF
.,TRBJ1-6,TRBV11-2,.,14,TGTGCCAGCAGACCTAGCGGAAGGAATTCACCCCTCCACTTT,CASRPSGRNSPLHF
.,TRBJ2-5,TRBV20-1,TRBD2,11,TGCAGTGCAACGCGGGGGGAGACCCAGTACTTC,CSATRGETQYF
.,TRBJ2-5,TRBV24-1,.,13,TGTGCCACCAGCCAGCGACTCCAAGAGACCCAGTACTTC,CATSQRLQETQYF
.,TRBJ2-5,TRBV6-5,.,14,TGTGCCAGCAGGGCGGGGGCCTCTAAAGAGACCCAGTACTTC,CASRAGASKETQYF
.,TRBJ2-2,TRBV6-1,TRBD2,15,TGTGCCAGCAGTGAAGGACTAGCGGCGGTCGGGGAGCTGTTTTTT,CASSEGLAAVGELFF
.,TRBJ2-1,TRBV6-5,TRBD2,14,TGTGCCAGCAGGTCGGGACTAGCGCGCAATGAGCAGTTCTTC,CASRSGLARNEQFF
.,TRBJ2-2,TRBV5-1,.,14,TGCGCCAGCAGCTCCGGGACAAACACCGGGGAGCTGTTTTTT,CASSSGTNTGELFF
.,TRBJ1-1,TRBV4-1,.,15,TGCGCCAGCAGCCAGGCCTGGGGGGGTGAGACTGAAGCTTTCTTT,CASSQAWGGETEAFF
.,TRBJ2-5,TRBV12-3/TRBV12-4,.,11,TGTGCCAGCAGTTTAGGTACAGGCCAGTACTTC,CASSLGTGQYF
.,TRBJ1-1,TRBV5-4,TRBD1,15,TGTGCCACCAAACCGGGACAGGGGGCGGACACTGAAGCTTTCTTT,CATKPGQGADTEAFF
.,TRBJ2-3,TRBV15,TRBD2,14,TGTGCCACCAGCGCCGGGGTTAGCGGGGATACGCAGTATTTT,CATSAGVSGDTQYF
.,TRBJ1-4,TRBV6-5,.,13,TGTGCCACCTCACCCGCGCGGGATGAAAAACTGTTTTTT,CATSPARDEKLFF
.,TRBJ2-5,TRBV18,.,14,TGTGCCAGCTCACCACCGTTATACCAAGAGACCCAGTACTTC,CASSPPLYQETQYF
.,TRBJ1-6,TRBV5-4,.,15,TGTGCCAGCAGCTTTGGCACGGGAGTGGGTTCACCCCTCCACTTT,CASSFGTGVGSPLHF
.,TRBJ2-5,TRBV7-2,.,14,TGTGCCAGCAGCTTACGGGGGTTAAAAGAGACCCAGTACTTC,CASSLRGLKETQYF
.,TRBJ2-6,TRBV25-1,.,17,TGTGCCAGCAGTGAACCCTCTGGGGGGAATGGGGCCAACGTCCTGACTTTC,CASSEPSGGNGANVLTF
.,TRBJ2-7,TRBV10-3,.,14,TGTGCCATCAGTGAGTTGTCAGGGGCCTACGAGCAGTACTTC,CAISELSGAYEQYF
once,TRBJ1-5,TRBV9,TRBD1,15,TGTGCCAGCAGCGTAGGGGACAGCATTTCTCAGCCCCAGCATTTT,CASSVGDSISQPQHF
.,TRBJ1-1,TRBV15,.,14,TGTGCCACCAGCAGAGAGGGGGGTTCGGCTGAAGCTTTCTTT,CATSREGGSAEAFF
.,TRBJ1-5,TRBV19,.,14,TGTGCCAGTAGACCGACAGGTGACAGTCAGCCCCAGCATTTT,CASRPTGDSQPQHF
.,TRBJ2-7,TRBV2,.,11,TGTGCCAGCAGGGGCTACGGCGAGCAGTACTTC,CASRGYGEQYF
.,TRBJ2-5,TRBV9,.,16,TGTGCCAGCAGCGAGGGCATTCAGGGTAATCAAGAGACCCAGTACTTC,CASSEGIQGNQETQYF
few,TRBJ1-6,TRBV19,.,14,TGTGCCAGTAGTCCCCAGGGAGGAGATTCACCCCTCCACTTT,CASSPQGGDSPLHF
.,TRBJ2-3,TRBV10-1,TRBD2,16,TGCGCCAGCAGTGAAAACCTAGCGGTTAGCACAGATACGCAGTATTTT,CASSENLAVSTDTQYF
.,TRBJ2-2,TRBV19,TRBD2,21,TGTGCCAGTAGTATAGGGCAGCGGGGGGACCTCCCGCCTCCGGTCACCGGGGAGCTGTTTTTT,CASSIGQRGDLPPPVTGELFF
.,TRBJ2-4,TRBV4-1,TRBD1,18,TGCGCCAGCAGCCAAGGTGGACAGGGTATCTTAGCCAAAAACATTCAGTACTTC,CASSQGGQGILAKNIQYF
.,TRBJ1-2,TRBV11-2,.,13,TGTGCCAGCAGCTTAGTCGGTAGGGGAGGCTACACCTTC,CASSLVGRGGYTF
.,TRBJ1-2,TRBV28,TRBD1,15,TGTGCCAGCCTCCCGGGACAGGCGAATTCCTATGGCTACACCTTC,CASLPGQANSYGYTF
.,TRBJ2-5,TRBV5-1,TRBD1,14,TGCGCCAGCAGCTCGGGACAGGAGCAAGAGACCCAGTACTTC,CASSSGQEQETQYF
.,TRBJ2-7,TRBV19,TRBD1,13,TGTGCCAGTGTGGGACAGGGGAGAAACGAGCAGTACTTC,CASVGQGRNEQYF
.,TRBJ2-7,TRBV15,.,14,TGTGCCACCAGCACGACAGTCAGCTCCTACGAGCAGTACTTC,CATSTTVSSYEQYF
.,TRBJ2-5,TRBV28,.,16,TGTGCCAGCAGCCCCCCTAGAGTAGCGTTCTTCGAGACCCAGTACTTC,CASSPPRVAFFETQYF
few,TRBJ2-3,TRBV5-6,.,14,TGTGCCAGCAGCTCCTTGACAGGCACAGATACGCAGTATTTT,CASSSLTGTDTQYF
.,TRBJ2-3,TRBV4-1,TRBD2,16,TGCGCCAGCAGCCAAGAGGGACTAGCGATAGCAGATACGCAGTATTTT,CASSQEGLAIADTQYF
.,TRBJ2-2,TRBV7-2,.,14,TGTGCCAGCAGAACACAGGTCGTCGCCGGGGAGCTGTTTTTT,CASRTQVVAGELFF
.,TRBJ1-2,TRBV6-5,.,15,TGTGCCAGCAGTTACGCGGGAACCACTAACTATGGCTACACCTTC,CASSYAGTTNYGYTF
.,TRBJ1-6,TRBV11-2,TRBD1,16,TGTGCCAGCAGACCGACCTCCGGGACAGGGTTTTCACCCCTCCACTTT,CASRPTSGTGFSPLHF